This T cell receptor beta chain was recovered during a study (dated by TCRdb to the mid-2010s). To prepare the library, RT-PCR was applied. This sample was sequenced with an Illumina MiSeq. TCRdb reworked the public reads: Q25 trimming with fastp, MiXCR clone assembly, productive beta chains retained. Every CDR3 protein is listed once, alongside the most common genes and DNA of its rows. For this sample there are more than 600,000 distinct CDR3 sequences; 14% appear just once. 3.6% of the sample comes from the top ten. Concerning this clonotype: The clone's antigen remains unknown. No base quality information exists; no much larger clone differs at one position.

The sequence derives from a female donor in good health, serving as a healthy control. Specimen: memory CD4+ T cells from blood.

In nucleotide form, the sequence is TGTGCCAGCAGTTACTCGAGAGGCTATAGCAATCAGCCCCAGCATTTT. It codes for CASSYSRGYSNQPQHF. The receptor chain draws on TRBV6-2 or TRBV6-3 and TRBJ1-5; the D segment cannot be called with confidence. Cut back by 0 bases and 0 bases, the V and J ends lie 9 bases apart. The CDR3 starts with the cysteine, ends with the phenylalanine, and has 16 residues. Of the read, only the CDR3 DNA is kept; its 48 bases are in frame from base 1. Looking up the germline V gene yields CDR1 MNHEY and CDR2 SVGEGT.